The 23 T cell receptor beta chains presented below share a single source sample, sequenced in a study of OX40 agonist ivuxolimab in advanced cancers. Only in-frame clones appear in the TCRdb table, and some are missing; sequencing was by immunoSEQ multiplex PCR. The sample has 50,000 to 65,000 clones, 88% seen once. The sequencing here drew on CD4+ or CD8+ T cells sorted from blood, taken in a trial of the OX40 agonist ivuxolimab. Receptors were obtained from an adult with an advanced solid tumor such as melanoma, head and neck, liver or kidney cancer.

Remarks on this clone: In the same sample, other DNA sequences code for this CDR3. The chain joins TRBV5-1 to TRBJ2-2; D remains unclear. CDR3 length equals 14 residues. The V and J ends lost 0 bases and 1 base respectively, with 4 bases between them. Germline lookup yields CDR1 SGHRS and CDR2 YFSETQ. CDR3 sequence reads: CASSLDGNTGELFF. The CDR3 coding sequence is TGCGCCAGCAGCTTGGATGGGAACACCGGGGAGCTGTTTTTT.

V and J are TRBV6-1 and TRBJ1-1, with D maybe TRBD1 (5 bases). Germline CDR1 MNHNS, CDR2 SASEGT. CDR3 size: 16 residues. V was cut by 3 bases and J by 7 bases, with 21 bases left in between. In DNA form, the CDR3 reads TGTGCCAGCAGTGACCCCGGGGGTGGGCAGCCGCTTGAAGCTTTCTTT. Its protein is CASSDPGGGQPLEAFF.

The CDR3 bases are TGTGCCAGCAGCCGCGGACTAGCGGAAGAGACCCAGTACTTC. The encoded protein is CASSRGLAEETQYF. The rearrangement links TRBV5-4 to TRBJ2-5, with 10 bases that match TRBD2. The germline gives CDR1 SGHNT, CDR2 YYREEE (reference sequence). V lost 4 bases to trimming and J lost 3 bases; unmatched junction nucleotides: 3. The CDR3 length is 14 residues. Looking up the rest from reference TRBV5-4 and TRBJ2-5 gives the full variable domain: ETGVTQSPTHLIKTRGQQVTLRCSSQSGHNTVSWYQQALGQGPQFIFQYYREEENGRGNFPPRFSGLQFPNYSSELNVNALELDDSALYLCASSRGLAEETQYFGPGTRLLVL.

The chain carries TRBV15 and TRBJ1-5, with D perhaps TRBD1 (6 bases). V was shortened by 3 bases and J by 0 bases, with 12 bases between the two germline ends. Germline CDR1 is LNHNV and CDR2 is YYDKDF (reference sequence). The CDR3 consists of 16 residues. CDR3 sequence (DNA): TGTGCCACCAGCAGCCTCACAGGGCATAGCAATCAGCCCCAGCATTTT. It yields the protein CATSSLTGHSNQPQHF.

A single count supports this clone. The CDR3 coding sequence is TGTGCCAGCAGTTCCTTCTCTGGGGCCAACGTCCTGACTTTC. Amino acids: CASSSFSGANVLTF. V is TRBV28 and J is TRBJ2-6, with D unresolved. Germline V gene lookup returns CDR1 MDHEN and CDR2 SYDVKM. The CDR3 length is 14 residues. V lost 4 bases and J lost 0, with 4 bases in between.

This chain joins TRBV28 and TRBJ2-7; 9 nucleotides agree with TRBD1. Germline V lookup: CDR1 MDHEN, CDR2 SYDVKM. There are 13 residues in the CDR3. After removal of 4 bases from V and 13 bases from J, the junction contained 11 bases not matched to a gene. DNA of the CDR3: TGTGCCAGCAGTTCCTCCGGGACAGGGAGGGGATACTTC. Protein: CASSSSGTGRGYF.

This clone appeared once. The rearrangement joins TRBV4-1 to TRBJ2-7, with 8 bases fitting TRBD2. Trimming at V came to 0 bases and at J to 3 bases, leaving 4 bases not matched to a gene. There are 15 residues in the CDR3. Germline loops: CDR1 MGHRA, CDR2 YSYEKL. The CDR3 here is CASSQESGSHYEQYF. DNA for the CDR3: TGCGCCAGCAGCCAAGAAAGCGGGAGCCACTACGAGCAGTACTTC.

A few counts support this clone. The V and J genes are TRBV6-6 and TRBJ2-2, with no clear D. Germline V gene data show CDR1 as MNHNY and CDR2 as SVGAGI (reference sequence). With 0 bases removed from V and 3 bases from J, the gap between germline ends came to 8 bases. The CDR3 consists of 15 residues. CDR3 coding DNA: TGTGCCAGCAGTTACTCAAGACAAGACACCGGGGAGCTGTTTTTT. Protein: CASSYSRQDTGELFF.

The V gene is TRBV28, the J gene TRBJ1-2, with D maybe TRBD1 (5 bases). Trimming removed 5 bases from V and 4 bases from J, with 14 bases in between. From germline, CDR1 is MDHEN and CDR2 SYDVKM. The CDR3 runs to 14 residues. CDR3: CASSAANGGYGYTF. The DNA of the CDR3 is TGTGCCAGCAGTGCGGCGAATGGGGGCTATGGCTACACCTTC.

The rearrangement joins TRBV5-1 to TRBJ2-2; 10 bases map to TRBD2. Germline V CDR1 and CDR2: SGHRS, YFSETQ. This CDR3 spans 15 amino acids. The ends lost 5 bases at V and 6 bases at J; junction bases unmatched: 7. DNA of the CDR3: TGCGCCAGCAGTCTAGCGGGAGATGGTGCCGGGGAGCTGTTTTTT. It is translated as CASSLAGDGAGELFF.

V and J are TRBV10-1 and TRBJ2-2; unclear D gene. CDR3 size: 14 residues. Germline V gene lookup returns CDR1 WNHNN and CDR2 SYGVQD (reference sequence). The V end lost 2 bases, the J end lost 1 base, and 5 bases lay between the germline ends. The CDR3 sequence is CASSERGNTGELFF. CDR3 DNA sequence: TGCGCCAGCAGTGAGCGTGGGAACACCGGGGAGCTGTTTTTT.

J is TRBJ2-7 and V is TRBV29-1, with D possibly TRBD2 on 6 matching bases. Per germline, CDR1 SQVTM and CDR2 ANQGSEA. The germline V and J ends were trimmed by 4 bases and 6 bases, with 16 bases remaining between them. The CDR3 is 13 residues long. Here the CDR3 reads CSVAEGGAGEQYF. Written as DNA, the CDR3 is TGCAGCGTTGCAGAGGGCGGGGCCGGCGAGCAGTACTTC.

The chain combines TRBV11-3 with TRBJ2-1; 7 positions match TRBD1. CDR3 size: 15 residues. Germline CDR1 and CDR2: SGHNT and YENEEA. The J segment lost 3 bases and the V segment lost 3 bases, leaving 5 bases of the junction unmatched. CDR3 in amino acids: CASSLGGQVYNEQFF. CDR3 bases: TGTGCCAGCAGCTTGGGTGGACAGGTCTACAATGAGCAGTTCTTC.

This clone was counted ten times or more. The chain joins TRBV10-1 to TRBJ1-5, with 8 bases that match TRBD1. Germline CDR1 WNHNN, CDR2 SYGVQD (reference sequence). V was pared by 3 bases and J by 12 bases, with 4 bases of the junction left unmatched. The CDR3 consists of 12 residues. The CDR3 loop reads CASSDPGGLQHF. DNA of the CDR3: TGCGCCAGCAGTGACCCAGGGGGCCTCCAGCATTTT.

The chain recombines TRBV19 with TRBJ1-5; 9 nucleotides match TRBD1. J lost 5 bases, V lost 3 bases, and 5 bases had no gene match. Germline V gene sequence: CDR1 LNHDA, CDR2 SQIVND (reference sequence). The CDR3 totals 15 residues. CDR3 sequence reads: CASSMGTGNYQPQHF. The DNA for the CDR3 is TGTGCCAGTAGTATGGGGACAGGGAACTATCAGCCCCAGCATTTT.

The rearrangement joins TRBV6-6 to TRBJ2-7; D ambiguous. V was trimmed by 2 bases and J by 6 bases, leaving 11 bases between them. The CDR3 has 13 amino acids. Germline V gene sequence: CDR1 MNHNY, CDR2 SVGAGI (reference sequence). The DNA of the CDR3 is TGTGCCAGCAGTTACACACGACAAGCCGAGCAGTACTTC. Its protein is CASSYTRQAEQYF.

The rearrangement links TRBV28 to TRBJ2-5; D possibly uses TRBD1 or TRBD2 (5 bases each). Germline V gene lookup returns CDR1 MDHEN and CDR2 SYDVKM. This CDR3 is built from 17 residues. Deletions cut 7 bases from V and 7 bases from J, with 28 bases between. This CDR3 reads CASNRVLGAARGGTQYF. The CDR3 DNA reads TGTGCCAGCAACCGCGTTCTAGGGGCAGCGCGTGGGGGGACCCAGTACTTC. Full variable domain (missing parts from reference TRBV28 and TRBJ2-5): DVKVTQSSRYLVKRTGEKVFLECVQDMDHENMFWYRQDPGLGLRLIYFSYDVKMKEKGDIPEGYSVSREKKERFSLILESASTNQTSMYLCASNRVLGAARGGTQYFGPGTRLLVL.

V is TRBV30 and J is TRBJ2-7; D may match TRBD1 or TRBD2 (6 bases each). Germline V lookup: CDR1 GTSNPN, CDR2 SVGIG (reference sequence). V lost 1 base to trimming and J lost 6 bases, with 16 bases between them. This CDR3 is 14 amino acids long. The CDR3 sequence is CAWSGGARLGEQYF. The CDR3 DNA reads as TGTGCCTGGAGTGGGGGGGCGCGGTTGGGCGAGCAGTACTTC.

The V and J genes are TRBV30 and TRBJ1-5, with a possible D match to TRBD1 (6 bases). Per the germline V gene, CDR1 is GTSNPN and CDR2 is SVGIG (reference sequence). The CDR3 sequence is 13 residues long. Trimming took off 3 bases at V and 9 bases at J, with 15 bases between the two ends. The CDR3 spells CAWRGGGQGPQHF. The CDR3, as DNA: TGTGCCTGGAGAGGGGGGGGTCAAGGGCCCCAGCATTTT.

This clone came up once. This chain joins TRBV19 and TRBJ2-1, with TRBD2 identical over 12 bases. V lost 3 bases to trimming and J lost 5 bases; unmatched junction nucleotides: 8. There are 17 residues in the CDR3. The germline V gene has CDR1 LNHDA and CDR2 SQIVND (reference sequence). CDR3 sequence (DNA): TGTGCCAGTAGTATCATCCCTAGCGGGAGGGGTGACAATGAGCAGTTCTTC. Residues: CASSIIPSGRGDNEQFF.

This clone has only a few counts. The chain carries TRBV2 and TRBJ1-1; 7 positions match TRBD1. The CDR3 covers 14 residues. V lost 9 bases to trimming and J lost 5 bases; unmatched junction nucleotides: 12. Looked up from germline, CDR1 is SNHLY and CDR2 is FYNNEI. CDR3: CASFRTGRGTEAFF. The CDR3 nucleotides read TGTGCCAGTTTCCGGACAGGCCGGGGAACTGAAGCTTTCTTT.

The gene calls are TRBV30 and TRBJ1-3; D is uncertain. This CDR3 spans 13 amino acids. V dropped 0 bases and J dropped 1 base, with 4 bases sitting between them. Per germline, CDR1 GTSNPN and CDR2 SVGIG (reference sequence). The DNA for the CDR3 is TGTGCCTGGAGTGTTAGGTCTGGAAACACCATATATTTT. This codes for CAWSVRSGNTIYF.

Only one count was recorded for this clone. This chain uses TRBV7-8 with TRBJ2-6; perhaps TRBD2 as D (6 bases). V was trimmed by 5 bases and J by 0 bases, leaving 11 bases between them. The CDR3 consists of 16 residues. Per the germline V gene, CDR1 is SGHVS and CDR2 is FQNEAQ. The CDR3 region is CASSPGRTSGANVLTF. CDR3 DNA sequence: TGTGCCAGCAGCCCAGGGAGGACCTCTGGGGCCAACGTCCTGACTTTC.